This T cell receptor (beta chain) was obtained from a study of blood T cells in healthy people across ages. With respect to this clonotype: The antigen is not known.

A second PCR of roughly 7 to 11 cycles used a sample-barcoded 5' primer and a J-beta primer mix. TCRdb used MiXCR to reprocess the 5' RACE reads, holding one entry per CDR3 protein. The sample lists 750,000 to 950,000 distinct CDR3 sequences, 40% to 65% occurring once. Every donor gave roughly 9.2 milliliters of peripheral blood. Broader study findings: Researchers judged that diversity estimates from one million T cells fell short of true values.

The CDR3 covers 15 residues. Germline lookup yields CDR1 SGHAT and CDR2 FQNNGV. Trimming cost V 5 bases and J 4 bases, with 17 bases left between them. This receptor was obtained from a man older than 75 in good health. The chain has TRBV11-2 and TRBJ1-1; tentative D call: TRBD1 (6 bases). The sequencing sample was made of blood. In nucleotides, the CDR3 is TGTGCCAGCAGCCACTACAGGGACAAGCGCACTGAAGCTTTCTTT. Protein sequence: CASSHYRDKRTEAFF.